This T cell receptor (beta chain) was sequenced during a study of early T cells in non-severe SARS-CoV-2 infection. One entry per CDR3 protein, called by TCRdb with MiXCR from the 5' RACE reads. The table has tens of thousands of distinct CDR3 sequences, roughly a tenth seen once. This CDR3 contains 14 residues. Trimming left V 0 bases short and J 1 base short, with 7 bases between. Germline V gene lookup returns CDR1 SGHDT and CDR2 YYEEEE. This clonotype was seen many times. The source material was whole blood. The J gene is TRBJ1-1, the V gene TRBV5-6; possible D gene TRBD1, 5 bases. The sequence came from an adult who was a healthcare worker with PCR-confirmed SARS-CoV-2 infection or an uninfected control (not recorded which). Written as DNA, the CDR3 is TGTGCCAGCAGCTTGGGACAGCAGAACACTGAAGCTTTCTTT. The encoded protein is CASSLGQQNTEAFF. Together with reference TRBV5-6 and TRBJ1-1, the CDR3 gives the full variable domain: DAGVTQSPTHLIKTRGQQVTLRCSPKSGHDTVSWYQQALGQGPQFIFQYYEEEERQRGNFPDRFSGHQFPNYSSELNVNALLLGDSALYLCASSLGQQNTEAFFGQGTRLTVV.